Reported below is one TCR beta chain. Its antigen is undetermined. The data derive from a study of T cell repertoires in cytomegalovirus infection. The wider study: Recently identified HLA-C-restricted and well-studied HLA-B-restricted CMV epitopes were used. Public TCR beta signatures provided an indication of both CMV infection and a matching HLA type. Study-wide results and caveats: Summed public TCR beta family frequency identified CMV carriers bearing the relevant HLA.

V was pared by 0 bases and J by 6 bases, with 15 bases between. Per germline, CDR1 SGHDT and CDR2 YYEEEE. The CDR3 runs to 15 residues. TCRdb re-called the reads through MiXCR, storing one row per CDR3 protein. The sample has around 710,000 distinct CDR3 sequences, just under 30% seen once. V is TRBV5-6 and J is TRBJ1-2; tentatively, D is TRBD1 (5 bases). This sample comprised cultured CD8+ T cells from PBMCs, obtained from culture after CMV antigen stimulation. The source of this sequence is a human donor in good health (CMV status not recorded). Some clones in this sample may be carry-over from other donors' samples. CDR3 sequence: CASSLVGALGDGYTF. Written as DNA, the CDR3 is TGTGCCAGCAGCTTGGTTGGGGCCCTCGGTGATGGCTACACCTTC.